These T cell receptor beta chains were read from a single sample in a study of post-analysis software for immune sequencing data. In TCRdb, the PCR reads were re-called with MiXCR into one record per CDR3 protein. The top ten clones hold roughly 3.4% of a sample with 180,000 or so distinct CDR3 sequences, 25% to 35% of them seen once. Sequenced: blood. These receptors all come from a girl under 18 with multiple sclerosis. The CDR3 runs from the conserved cysteine through the conserved F or W. Each record gives: V gene, CDR3 protein.

V: TRBV27; CDR3: CASSLFPSGEDTQYF
V: TRBV18; CDR3: CASSSTRASGAYEQYF
V: TRBV5-1; CDR3: CASSFEGVETQYF
V: TRBV27; CDR3: CASSLQAGLSYEQYF
V: TRBV12-3/TRBV12-4; CDR3: CASSFKSADAQYF
V: TRBV6-6; CDR3: CASSDQGGSYGYTF
V: TRBV20-1; CDR3: CSARVGRGSSGANVLTF
V: TRBV5-5; CDR3: CASSSGGPYEQYF
V: TRBV5-6; CDR3: CASSYRQGSAEAFF
V: TRBV2; CDR3: CASSEYGGVGEQFF
V: TRBV6-6; CDR3: CASRQPHNSPLHF
V: TRBV27; CDR3: CASLGLAGGGETQYF
V: TRBV11-2; CDR3: CASSLVGGRAYEQYF
V: TRBV28; CDR3: CASINTNFGDSSYNEQFF
V: TRBV4-1; CDR3: CASSQDPAGFEETQYF
V: TRBV6-5; CDR3: CASSYSNRGGFGYTF
V: TRBV7-8; CDR3: CASSRMTSGDYNEQFF
V: TRBV20-1; CDR3: CSAREDEGIYEQYF
V: TRBV5-5; CDR3: CASSFLLDTQYF
V: TRBV4-2; CDR3: CASSQGEGKETQYF
V: TRBV3-1; CDR3: CASSQPQKAGHEQYF
V: TRBV20-1; CDR3: CSARHFNEQFF
V: TRBV12-3/TRBV12-4; CDR3: CASSLLQINTEAFF
V: TRBV29-1; CDR3: CSVEAYQETQYF
V: TRBV5-1; CDR3: CASSLAALAGATGELFF
V: TRBV6-5; CDR3: CASRRHRNTEAFF
V: TRBV28; CDR3: CASSRTGPYGYTF
V: TRBV5-1; CDR3: CASNYRGDTGELFF
V: TRBV5-1; CDR3: CASTTGDNEKLFF
V: TRBV5-1; CDR3: CASSAPGQGSTDTQYF
V: TRBV11-2; CDR3: CASRKPGQGLRFSYNEQFF
V: TRBV7-9; CDR3: CVSSFGTTTEAFF
V: TRBV11-2; CDR3: CASSLVSPGTDTQYF
V: TRBV5-1; CDR3: CASSLDGTRGETQYF
V: TRBV5-1; CDR3: CASSLVAGTNTEAFF
V: TRBV20-1; CDR3: CSASSGTSRNEQFF
V: TRBV5-1; CDR3: CASSRTENLYNEQFF
V: TRBV28; CDR3: CASTRGGPLYEQYF
V: TRBV5-5; CDR3: CASSWGHRSYNSPLHF
V: TRBV7-9; CDR3: CASSLSAGAETQYF
V: TRBV29-1; CDR3: CSVKGQGPHEQYF
V: TRBV29-1; CDR3: CSVVSRITDTQYF
V: TRBV5-1; CDR3: CASSPDQGLYEQYF
V: TRBV5-1; CDR3: CASSPYPGTQGGYTF
V: TRBV25-1; CDR3: CASSDGYRRYNSPLHF
V: TRBV4-1; CDR3: CARSQGDRGLGNEQFF
V: TRBV10-2; CDR3: CASTDTGKGYEQYF
V: TRBV4-1; CDR3: CASGPSGQGLPHEVTNQPQHF
V: TRBV27; CDR3: CASSFGTDYGYTF
V: TRBV5-1; CDR3: CASSLGPTDTQYF
V: TRBV7-2; CDR3: CASSLRTGWGTEAFF
V: TRBV7-6; CDR3: CASSLAWSGQGAPSYYGYTF
V: TRBV11-3; CDR3: CASSLLTSGISTGELFF